The 5 T cell receptor beta chains in this list originate from one sample, sequenced in a study of blood T cells in healthy people across ages. With a J-beta primer mix and a sample-barcoded 5' primer, a second PCR ran 7 to 11 cycles. MiXCR was run by TCRdb on the 5' RACE reads, yielding one entry per CDR3 protein. Among 600,000 or so distinct CDR3 sequences listed, under 30% were seen once. Material: blood. The receptors were gathered from a woman of 80 years or more in good health.

This clonotype was observed at least ten times. The chain has TRBV5-1 and TRBJ2-1; 16 bases are a match to TRBD2. The CDR3 covers 17 residues. V was pared by 4 bases and J by 8 bases, with 9 bases of the junction left unmatched. Germline values: CDR1 SGHRS, CDR2 YFSETQ. The CDR3 here is CASSLGTSGGARHEQFF. CDR3 sequence (DNA): TGCGCCAGCAGCCTCGGGACTAGCGGGGGGGCACGCCATGAGCAGTTCTTC.

V usage is TRBV27 and J usage is TRBJ1-1; TRBD1 matches at 9 bases. This CDR3 contains 17 residues. V trimming: 0 bases; J trimming: 6 bases; junction bases outside the gene matches: 11. Germline V gene data show CDR1 as MNHEY and CDR2 as SMNVEV (reference sequence). This CDR3 reads CASSLSSGQGRRSEAFF. CDR3 coding DNA: TGTGCCAGCAGTTTATCCTCAGGACAGGGGAGACGGTCTGAAGCTTTCTTT.

On this clonotype: Just one base apart from a much larger clone, this may be a read error. The chain combines TRBV10-2 with TRBJ2-7; either TRBD1 or TRBD2 may supply D (5 bases each). CDR3 size: 14 residues. Between the trimmed V and J ends, which lost 7 bases and 7 bases, there was a span of 20 bases. Germline CDR1 WSHSY, CDR2 SAAADI. In nucleotides, the CDR3 is TGCGCCAGCACCGTACTAACGGGGCACAATGAGCAGTACTTC. It translates to CASTVLTGHNEQYF.

This clonotype was seen only a few times. The chain employs TRBV27 and TRBJ2-4; D unclear. The CDR3 sequence is 15 residues long. Germline assignment: CDR1 MNHEY and CDR2 SMNVEV (reference sequence). Trimming took off 8 bases at V and 0 bases at J, with 14 bases between the two ends. This chain's CDR3 is CASGYRRTAKNIQYF. CDR3 bases: TGTGCCAGCGGCTACAGAAGGACAGCCAAAAACATTCAGTACTTC.

A note on this clonotype: Given a much more abundant clone one base away, this may be a read error. V is TRBV20-1 and J is TRBJ2-7, with 7 bases that match TRBD1. Germline lookup yields CDR1 DFQATT and CDR2 SNEGSKA (reference sequence). The CDR3 is 15 amino acids. V gave up 5 bases and J gave up 5 bases; unmatched junction bases: 15. CDR3 coding DNA: TGCAGTGCTTCCCCCCCAGGACAGGCTGGTGACGAGCAGTACTTC. The encoded protein is CSASPPGQAGDEQYF.